This TCR beta chain emerged from a study of blood T cells in healthy people across ages. Study results and caveats: Among T cells, TCR beta diversity per million cells dropped roughly linearly as age rose.

The CDR3 has 12 amino acids. Trimming removed 4 bases from V and 2 bases from J, with 5 bases in between. The germline CDR1 and CDR2 sequences are MNHNS and SASEGT. Next came a second PCR, run for roughly 6 to 11 cycles, which used a sample-barcoded 5' primer along with a J-beta primer mix. TCRdb re-derived calls from the 5' RACE reads in MiXCR, one entry per CDR3 protein. The sample contains about 1.4 million distinct CDR3 sequences, approximately 63% of which appear only once. Note on this clonotype: Its antigen is unknown.

The V and J genes are TRBV6-1 and TRBJ1-1, with D unclear. The sequencing sample was made of blood. The TCR comes from a young man in good health. CDR3 bases: TGTGCCAGCAGTGTGAAAAACACTGAAGCTTTCTTT. Residues: CASSVKNTEAFF.